The source of this TCR beta chain is a study of identifying expanded T cells in peripheral blood. Germline V gives CDR1 SGHTA, CDR2 FQGNSA. V lost 3 bases and J lost 3; bases outside the gene matches: 4. This CDR3 region has 14 residues. Using immunoSEQ multiplex PCR, the repertoire was profiled, and TCRdb retains in-frame clones only, with some absent. This table has 90,000 to 110,000 clones, about 88% appearing once. The receptor's source is a person aged 18 to 69 in good health. Sequenced material: blood. The chain combines TRBV7-2 with TRBJ2-7; 8 bases map to TRBD2. The CDR3 here is CASSFTGTSYEQYF. The CDR3 nucleotides read TGTGCCAGCAGCTTCACCGGGACTAGCTACGAGCAGTACTTC.